The next 6 T cell receptor beta chains were all read from a single sample in a study of blood T cell repertoires in COVID-19. Repertoires were generated with immunoSEQ multiplex PCR, while TCRdb's copy carries only in-frame clones and drops some. The sample lists about 250,000 clones, over 80% seen once, with roughly 27% in the top ten. The sequenced sample was peripheral blood. These receptors originate from a middle-aged man with acute or convalescent COVID-19.

The chain couples TRBV4-2 to TRBJ1-5; 12 bases fit TRBD1. V shed 4 bases, J shed 9 bases, and the junction held 7 bases outside the gene matches. This CDR3 is built from 15 residues. CDR1 and CDR2 (germline): LGHNA, YNFKEQ. DNA for the CDR3: TGTGCCAGCAGCCGACGGGACAGGGGGCGTTTGCCCCAGCATTTT. This encodes CASSRRDRGRLPQHF.

The V gene is TRBV6-5, the J gene TRBJ1-1, with unresolved D. The CDR3 length is 12 residues. In germline, CDR1 is MNHEY, CDR2 SVGAGI. Trimming cost V 7 bases and J 2 bases, with 8 bases left between them. The CDR3 loop is CASTNYNTEAFF. The CDR3, as DNA: TGTGCCAGCACTAACTATAACACTGAAGCTTTCTTT.

The V and J genes are TRBV3-1 (or the pseudogene TRBV3-2) and TRBJ1-6; tentatively, D is TRBD1 (6 bases). Trimming took off 4 bases at V and 9 bases at J, with 13 bases between the two ends. The CDR3 sequence is 14 residues long. The germline gives CDR1 LGHDT, CDR2 YNNKEL (reference sequence). The CDR3 region is CASSPWDNTSPLHF. The CDR3 DNA sequence: TGTGCCAGCAGCCCATGGGACAACACTTCACCCCTCCACTTT.

As DNA, the CDR3 is TGTGCCATCGTGGGGGGAGGCGAGCAGTACTTC. Protein: CAIVGGGEQYF. V usage is TRBV10-3 and J usage is TRBJ2-7; a possible D gene is TRBD2 (6 bases). This CDR3 region has 11 residues. Germline CDR1 reads ENHRY; CDR2 reads SYGVKD. The ends were cut back, 8 bases at V and 6 bases at J, with 11 bases in the middle.

This chain connects TRBV19 to TRBJ1-2, with D hard to call. Germline CDR1 and CDR2: LNHDA and SQIVND (reference sequence). This CDR3 has 13 residues. V lost 6 bases, J lost 0 bases, and 8 bases lay in between. The CDR3 spells CASRTRANYGYTF. For the CDR3, the DNA is TGTGCCAGTAGGACGAGGGCTAACTATGGCTACACCTTC.

This clone appeared a few times. This rearrangement joins TRBV28 to TRBJ1-1, with a tentative D call TRBD1 (5 bases). CDR1 is MDHEN and CDR2 is SYDVKM in the germline V gene. The V and J ends lost 7 bases and 0 bases respectively, with 15 bases between them. CDR3 length equals 15 residues. The CDR3 here is CASTSGLLMNTEAFF. The DNA for the CDR3 is TGTGCCAGCACCTCGGGACTCCTCATGAACACTGAAGCTTTCTTT.